One and the same sample provided the 7 T cell receptor beta chains below, sequenced in a study of T-cell reconstitution after alpha-beta-depleted transplantation in children. Unique molecular identifiers were built into the TCRbeta library. Each CDR3 protein is one row after TCRdb ran MiXCR on the PCR reads. Of some 590,000 distinct CDR3 sequences in the sample, under 12% were seen once. The source material was PBMCs from the stem cell graft donor, sampled from the stem cell graft. These receptors originate from a human donor who donated a stem cell graft to a child with acute myeloid leukemia.

This clonotype appeared a few times. The V gene is TRBV24-1, the J gene TRBJ2-1; 11 bases fit TRBD2. Germline CDR1 KGHDR, CDR2 SFDVKD. The CDR3 is made up of 16 amino acids. The V and J ends lost 3 bases and 6 bases, in that order; junction bases with no gene match: 6. The CDR3: CATSDPTSGRGNEQFF. The CDR3 bases are TGTGCCACCAGTGATCCCACTAGCGGGAGAGGCAATGAGCAGTTCTTC.

This clonotype was picked up a small number of times. The rearrangement joins TRBV9 to TRBJ2-2; D ambiguous. Looked up from germline, CDR1 is SGDLS and CDR2 is YYNGEE. The CDR3 covers 15 residues. The ends were cut back, 0 bases at V and 6 bases at J, with 12 bases in the middle. This CDR3 is CASSVATFSAGELFF. DNA of the CDR3: TGTGCCAGCAGCGTAGCTACGTTTTCTGCCGGGGAGCTGTTTTTT.

The chain employs TRBV20-1 and TRBJ1-1; D possibly corresponds to TRBD1 (5 bases). V was shortened by 0 bases and J by 0 bases, with 17 bases between the two germline ends. Germline V lookup: CDR1 DFQATT, CDR2 SNEGSKA (reference sequence). The CDR3 sequence is 17 residues long. The CDR3 is CSARESRAGTLNTEAFF. The CDR3 DNA reads as TGCAGTGCTAGAGAGAGCAGAGCAGGGACCCTGAACACTGAAGCTTTCTTT.

This clonotype has more than one count but fewer than ten. The chain carries TRBV5-1 and TRBJ2-1; TRBD2 matches at 7 bases. CDR1 and CDR2 from the germline V gene are SGHRS and YFSETQ. Trimming at V came to 4 bases and at J to 6 bases, leaving 7 bases not matched to a gene. There are 14 residues in the CDR3. The CDR3 loop is CASSVQGGSNEQFF. DNA for the CDR3: TGCGCCAGCAGCGTCCAAGGCGGGAGCAATGAGCAGTTCTTC.

The V and J genes are TRBV2 and TRBJ2-1; the match to TRBD2 covers 8 bases. With 4 bases clipped from V and 2 bases from J, the junction kept 4 bases outside the gene matches. The length of the CDR3 is 15 residues. From germline, CDR1 is SNHLY and CDR2 FYNNEI. In DNA, the CDR3 is TGTGCCAGCAGTGTACTAGCGGCTACCTACAATGAGCAGTTCTTC. Its translation: CASSVLAATYNEQFF.

The V call is TRBV28, the J call TRBJ1-2, with D possibly matching TRBD1 (5 bases). The germline gives CDR1 MDHEN, CDR2 SYDVKM. The CDR3 sequence is 14 residues long. Deletions cut 4 bases from V and 8 bases from J, with 17 bases between. The CDR3 nucleotides are TGTGCCAGCAGTTCGGGGGTCTTAATGGGAGGCTACACCTTC. Residues: CASSSGVLMGGYTF.

This clonotype was counted between two and nine times. The chain couples TRBV29-1 to TRBJ2-1, with 11 bases aligning to TRBD2. From germline, CDR1 is SQVTM and CDR2 ANQGSEA. J was trimmed by 7 bases and V by 2 bases; bases with no gene match: 4. This CDR3 is built from 14 residues. The CDR3 DNA reads as TGCAGCGTTGAACGGTTAGCGGGAGGGAATGAGCAGTTCTTC. Its translation: CSVERLAGGNEQFF.